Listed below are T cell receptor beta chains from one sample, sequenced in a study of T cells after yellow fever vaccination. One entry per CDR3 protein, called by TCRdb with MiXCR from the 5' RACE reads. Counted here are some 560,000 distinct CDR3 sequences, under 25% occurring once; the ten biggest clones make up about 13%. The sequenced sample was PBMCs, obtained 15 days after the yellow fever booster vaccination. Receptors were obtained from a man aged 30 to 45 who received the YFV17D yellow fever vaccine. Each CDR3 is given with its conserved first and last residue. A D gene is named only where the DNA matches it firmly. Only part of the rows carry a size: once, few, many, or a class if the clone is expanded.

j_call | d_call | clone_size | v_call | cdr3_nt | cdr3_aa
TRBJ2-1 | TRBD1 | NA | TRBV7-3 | TGTGCCAGCAGCTTAACCGGGACAGGGGGGAATGAGCAGTTCTTC | CASSLTGTGGNEQFF
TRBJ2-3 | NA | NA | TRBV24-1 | TGTGCCACCAGTCACACCCGGGGGACCCTCGGAGGCACAGATACGCAGTATTTT | CATSHTRGTLGGTDTQYF
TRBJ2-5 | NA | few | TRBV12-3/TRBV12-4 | TGTGCCAGCTCGACAGTGAAAGAGACCCAGTACTTC | CASSTVKETQYF
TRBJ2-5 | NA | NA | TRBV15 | TGTGCCACCAGCCCCGCACAAGAGACCCAGTACTTC | CATSPAQETQYF
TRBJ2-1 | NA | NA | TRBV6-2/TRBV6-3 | TGTGCCAGCAGTTACGAGGCCCGCTCCATGGGGGCCCCCTCCTACAATGAGCAGTTCTTC | CASSYEARSMGAPSYNEQFF
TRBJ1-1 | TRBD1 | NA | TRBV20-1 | TGCAGTGCTAGTGGACAGGAACGGATACAAGCGAACACTGAAGCTTTCTTT | CSASGQERIQANTEAFF
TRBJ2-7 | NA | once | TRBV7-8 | TGTGCCAGCAGCTTAGTTAGGACTAACTCCTACGAGCAGTACTTC | CASSLVRTNSYEQYF
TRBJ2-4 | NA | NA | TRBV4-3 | TGCGCCAGCAGCCAAGATGGTGGGATAGCCAAAAACATTCAGTACTTC | CASSQDGGIAKNIQYF
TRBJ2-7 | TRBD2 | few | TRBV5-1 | TGCGCCAGCAGCTTGGTGAGGGAGGGCGAGCAGTACTTC | CASSLVREGEQYF
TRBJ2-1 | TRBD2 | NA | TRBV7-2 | TGTGCCAGCAGCATTAGTAGCGGGAGGAACAATGAGCAGTTCTTC | CASSISSGRNNEQFF
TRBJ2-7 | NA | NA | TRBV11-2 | TGTGCCAGCAGCTTAGATCGGAGGTTAATCGGAGGCTCCTACGAGCAGTACTTC | CASSLDRRLIGGSYEQYF
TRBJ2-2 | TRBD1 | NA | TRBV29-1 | TGCAGCGTTGATGGGACAGGGGCCGGGGAGCTGTTTTTT | CSVDGTGAGELFF
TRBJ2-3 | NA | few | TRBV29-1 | TGCAGCTCCACTAGGCCAGGAGATACGCAGTATTTT | CSSTRPGDTQYF
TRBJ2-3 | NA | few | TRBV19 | TGTGCCAGTAGTATAAATAGGATGGATACGCAGTATTTT | CASSINRMDTQYF
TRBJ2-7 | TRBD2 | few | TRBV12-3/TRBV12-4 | TGTGCCAGCAGTTCAGAGACTAGCGGGAGTAGGTACGAGCAGTACTTC | CASSSETSGSRYEQYF
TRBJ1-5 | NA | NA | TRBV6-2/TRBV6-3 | TGTGCCAGCAGTTACTCTGGTAGCAATCAGCCCCAGCATTTT | CASSYSGSNQPQHF
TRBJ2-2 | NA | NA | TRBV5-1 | TGCGCCAGCAGCTTCCCGGGGGACACCGGGGAGCTGTTTTTT | CASSFPGDTGELFF
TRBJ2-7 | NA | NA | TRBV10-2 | TGCGCCAGCAGTGGTAAAGTGGAGGGGTACGAGCAGTACTTC | CASSGKVEGYEQYF
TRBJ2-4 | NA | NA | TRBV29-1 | TGCAGCGTTCGGCCCAGGGCGGACATTCAGTACTTC | CSVRPRADIQYF
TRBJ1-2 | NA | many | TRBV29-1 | TGCAGCGTTGAAGACAGGACAGTTAACTATGGCTACACCTTC | CSVEDRTVNYGYTF